The next 8 T cell receptor beta chains were all read from a single sample in a study of immune evolution from preneoplasia to lung adenocarcinoma. Some clones are missing from TCRdb's copy, which holds only in-frame ones; the method was immunoSEQ multiplex PCR. This sample yields about 10,000 clones, of which around 89% are seen a single time; 2% to 3% belongs to the top ten. Sequenced input: FFPE invasive lung adenocarcinoma tissue. These receptors originate from a person aged 65 to 85 with invasive lung adenocarcinoma.

This chain links TRBV5-4 with TRBJ1-2, with 8 bases that match TRBD1. The CDR3 is made up of 15 amino acids. The ends lost 4 bases at V and 4 bases at J; junction bases unmatched: 9. The germline V gene encodes CDR1 SGHNT and CDR2 YYREEE (reference sequence). CDR3 protein: CASSPDREPSYGYTF. CDR3 DNA: TGTGCCAGCAGCCCGGACAGGGAGCCCAGCTATGGCTACACCTTC.

V usage is TRBV2 and J usage is TRBJ2-3, with 8 nucleotides matching TRBD2. CDR3 length equals 14 residues. Germline values: CDR1 SNHLY, CDR2 FYNNEI. V shed 11 bases, J shed 9 bases, and the junction held 16 bases outside the gene matches. The CDR3 region is CAGSRDGGAITQYF. DNA of the CDR3: TGTGCCGGTTCCCGAGACGGGGGGGCTATAACGCAGTATTTT.

This chain joins TRBV7-2 and TRBJ1-2; D uncertain. The CDR3 runs 13 residues. The ends were cut back, 5 bases at V and 7 bases at J, with 14 bases in the middle. Germline-derived CDR1 and CDR2 are SGHTA and FQGNSA. The CDR3 DNA is TGTGCCAGCAGCCATGGAAGAGATAGTGGCTACACCTTC. It codes for CASSHGRDSGYTF.

As DNA, the CDR3 is TGCGCCAGCAGCCTAACTATGCAGGGGAACACCATATATTTT. Its protein is CASSLTMQGNTIYF. The chain carries TRBV5-1 and TRBJ1-3; the D gene is possibly TRBD1 (6 bases). V lost 4 bases, J lost 7 bases, and 15 bases lay in between. The CDR3 runs to 14 residues. Germline CDR1 reads SGHRS; CDR2 reads YFSETQ.

The chain links TRBV6-5 to TRBJ1-1, with TRBD1 matching over 11 bases. The germline V gene has CDR1 MNHEY and CDR2 SVGAGI. Germline trimming cut 2 bases from V and 4 bases from J; bases unmatched to any gene: 0. The CDR3 consists of 14 residues. The CDR3 bases are TGTGCCAGCAGTTACGGGACAGGGGGCACTGAAGCTTTCTTT. Its translation is CASSYGTGGTEAFF.

This clone was observed a single time. The rearrangement links TRBV2 to TRBJ1-2; no definite D call. V lost 1 base, J lost 3 bases, and 15 bases lay in between. The CDR3 is made up of 16 amino acids. The germline CDR1 and CDR2 sequences are SNHLY and FYNNEI. CDR3 DNA sequence: TGTGCCAGCAGTGAAGATACGGGGAGGAGGGACTATGGCTACACCTTC. Its translation: CASSEDTGRRDYGYTF. The full variable domain, completed using reference TRBV2 and TRBJ1-2, is EPEVTQTPSHQVTQMGQEVILRCVPISNHLYFYWYRQILGQKVEFLVSFYNNEISEKSEIFDDQFSVERPDGSNFTLKIRSTKLEDSAMYFCASSEDTGRRDYGYTFGSGTRLTVV.

This sequence joins TRBV18 and TRBJ1-2; D call uncertain. The V end was cut by 3 bases, the J end by 6 bases, with 8 bases between. Germline CDR1 reads KGHSH; CDR2 reads LQKENI. This CDR3 is built from 12 residues. The CDR3 nucleotides are TGTGCCAGCTCACCGACCGGAGATGGCTACACCTTC. Translation gives CASSPTGDGYTF.

This clone was detected once. This chain uses TRBV30 with TRBJ2-5; the D gene is possibly TRBD2 (5 bases). The length of the CDR3 is 13 residues. Germline lookup yields CDR1 GTSNPN and CDR2 SVGIG (reference sequence). V lost 0 bases to trimming and J lost 2 bases, with 7 bases between them. As DNA, the CDR3 is TGTGCCTGGAGTGTCAGGACTCAAGAGACCCAGTACTTC. This sequence encodes CAWSVRTQETQYF.